Sequencing of this T cell receptor (beta chain) was carried out in a study of T cell responses to AZD1222 COVID-19 vaccine (TCRdb year 2021). Study-wide context: AZD1222 recipients with second doses at about 4 weeks or about 12 weeks were pooled, because spike-specific TCR depth and breadth did not differ between schedules. A total of roughly 240 trial participants underwent TCR sequencing, of whom approximately 210 received two doses of AZD1222 and roughly 25 received two doses of the MenACWY control vaccine. Trial participants were enrolled into age subgroups of 18-55, 56-69 and 70-plus years, which contained about 150, 28 and 57 TCR-sequenced participants, respectively. What the authors observed across the whole study: The 56-69-year group was small, and its depth increase did not reach significance, likely because of low power. After two AZD1222 doses, both the breadth and the depth of spike-specific TCRs were significantly higher than at day 0 and than in MenACWY recipients. CD4 TCRs associated with the vaccine covered the entire spike protein, and the dominant responses were in regions 160-218 and 743-854. Reportedly, almost half of the unique spike-specific TCRs recognized epitopes lying outside the regions that are mutated in the B.1.351 and B.1.1.7 variants. Most participants were white British and females outnumbered males, and the authors suggested that clonal diversity may have been underestimated. No day 14 peak-response samples were available, so repertoires were characterized only after the peak T cell response. Conclusions about previously exposed vaccinees are limited, since just a handful of AZD1222 recipients were seropositive for SARS-CoV-2 at baseline.

The sample's time point, from its label and the paper: baseline before first vaccination. The vaccinee samples were drawn from two UK trials, COV001 and COV002, one of which was a single-blind randomized controlled phase 2/3 trial testing AZD1222 (ChAdOx1 nCoV-19) in healthy adults. Trial participant PBMC samples were collected at day 0 and day 28 after the second dose for TCRbeta chain sequencing. The CDR3 regions of human TCRbeta chains were subjected to immunosequencing. The published analysis was carried out like this. Repertoire TCRs were checked for matches against a reference library of SARS-CoV-2-specific TCRs that had been generated using the MIRA antigen-specificity platform. Breadth meant the fraction of unique TCRs that were SARS-CoV-2-associated, whereas depth meant the fraction of total T cells that were SARS-CoV-2-associated. Using the MIRA data, each spike-specific TCR was mapped to the spike region that the TCR reacts to and placed in a CD4 or CD8 class. Log10-transformed breadth and depth values were compared by one-way ANOVA with Sidak's multiple comparisons tests. The clones in this table, taken by TCRdb from immuneACCESS, are in-frame only. Not every clone is retained; where verified, under half of the shortfall comes from an unresolved V gene, and the cause of the rest is unknown. V, J and clone size are those of that table, while D and trimming were read from the DNA. In all, the sample holds roughly 130,000 clones, and approximately 83% of those were seen once. 1.5% to 2% of the sample goes to the ten largest clones.

With regard to this clone: This receptor's antigen is unknown. One base away there is no much larger clone; base qualities are not given.

This sequence originates from an adult in good health. Here the sequenced sample was peripheral blood, taken on day 0 of AZD1222 vaccination.

The CDR3 protein: CASSIDGSSYNEQFF. At the DNA level, the sequence is TGTGCCAGTAGTATAGACGGGAGCTCCTACAATGAGCAGTTCTTC. Recombination joined TRBV19 with TRBJ2-1, and possibly TRBD2, on 6 matching bases. V is cut by 0 bases and J by 0 bases, and the space between the germline ends is 6 bases. The CDR3 runs 15 residues from the cysteine to the phenylalanine. This entry keeps only the CDR3 DNA: 45 bases, framed from base 1. In the germline V gene (reference sequence), CDR1 corresponds to LNHDA and CDR2 to SQIVND.